This T cell receptor beta chain was observed in a study of OX40 agonist ivuxolimab in advanced cancers. As for the study in general: The diagnoses of dose-escalation patients were hepatocellular carcinoma, melanoma, renal cell or head and neck cancer.

Germline CDR1 reads SEHNR; CDR2 reads FQNEAQ (reference sequence). Trimming took 5 bases from V and 3 from J, leaving 8 bases between them. The CDR3 is made up of 12 amino acids. Excluded were patients having autoimmune disease history or systemic immunosuppression. Study-wide results and caveats: Among the lowest peripheral clonal expansion occurred in 0.1-3.0 mg/kg partial responders. In the 0.1 to 3.0 mg/kg range, CD4+ and CD8+ blood T cells had expanded clonally by week 6.

This clone was found once. Its specificity is not known. Profiling relied on immunoSEQ multiplex PCR, and the TCRdb table lists in-frame clones only, not all of them. Among roughly 53,000 clones listed, about 93% were seen once. This specimen was CD4+ or CD8+ T cells sorted from blood, taken in a trial of the OX40 agonist ivuxolimab. J is TRBJ2-7 and V is TRBV7-9; D is uncertain. The clonotype comes from an adult with an advanced solid tumor such as melanoma, head and neck, liver or kidney cancer. The CDR3 loop reads CASSIKYYEQYF. Written as DNA, the CDR3 is TGTGCCAGCAGCATTAAATACTACGAGCAGTACTTC.